The 23 T cell receptor beta chains below come from one sample, sequenced in a study of CD8+CD57+ T cells in acquired aplastic anemia. Only patients with CD8+CD57+ cell expansion on flow cytometry were chosen for sequencing. The use of genomic DNA as template underpinned the TCR beta VDJ and CDR3 profiling. TCRdb ran MiXCR on the reads and lists one entry per CDR3 protein. The table shows fewer than 200,000 distinct CDR3 sequences, with under 55% occurring only once. The sample taken for sequencing was sorted CD4+, CD8+, or CD8+CD57+ T cells (not recorded which) from PBMCs. The receptors stem from a human donor with aplastic anemia.

The V call is TRBV7-8, the J call TRBJ2-1; D tentatively fits TRBD1 or TRBD2 (5 bases each). Per the germline V gene, CDR1 is SGHVS and CDR2 is FQNEAQ. The CDR3 extends over 14 amino acids. Trimming cost V 6 bases and J 10 bases, with 19 bases left between them. CDR3 in DNA: TGTGCCAGCAGTAGAGGGGCCAACATATTGGAGCAGTTCTTC. It translates to CASSRGANILEQFF.

This clonotype was seen many times. The chain couples TRBV11-2 to TRBJ2-1; no definite D call. The CDR3 has 14 amino acids. V dropped 0 bases and J dropped 7 bases, with 10 bases sitting between them. Per germline, CDR1 SGHAT and CDR2 FQNNGV. The CDR3 here is CASSLDQRQNEQFF. The DNA for the CDR3 is TGTGCCAGCAGCTTAGACCAACGTCAAAATGAGCAGTTCTTC.

With regard to this clonotype: An end of the junction differs from the germline gene, which may be a read error. The CDR3, as DNA: TGTGCCACCAGTGAAGAGTCACTCAATCAGCGCCAGCATTTT. Translated: CATSEESLNQRQHF. The chain joins TRBV6-1 to TRBJ1-5; D not certain. This CDR3 has 14 amino acids. Germline CDR1 is MNHNS and CDR2 is SASEGT.

The chain uses TRBV12-3 or TRBV12-4 and TRBJ1-2; 9 positions match TRBD1. CDR3 length equals 12 residues. V trimming: 8 bases; J trimming: 7 bases; junction bases outside the gene matches: 5. The CDR3 loop reads CASEGQGGGYTF. CDR3 sequence (DNA): TGTGCCAGCGAGGGACAGGGCGGTGGCTACACCTTC.

The CDR3 is CSARVALKTYEQYF. The CDR3 nucleotides are TGCAGTGCGAGGGTGGCCCTCAAGACCTACGAGCAGTACTTC. J is TRBJ2-7 and V is TRBV20-1, with D perhaps TRBD2 (5 bases). CDR3 length equals 14 residues. Germline values: CDR1 DFQATT, CDR2 SNEGSKA (reference sequence). Deletions cut 6 bases from V and 2 bases from J, with 17 bases between.

The gene calls are TRBV20-1 and TRBJ2-1; 8 bases fit TRBD2. Germline trimming cut 6 bases from V and 8 bases from J; bases unmatched to any gene: 15. There are 15 residues in the CDR3. Germline V gene data show CDR1 as DFQATT and CDR2 as SNEGSKA (reference sequence). This chain's CDR3 is CSALGLASWGDEQFF. The DNA of the CDR3 is TGCAGTGCCCTAGGACTAGCCTCCTGGGGCGATGAGCAGTTCTTC.

The sample holds one count of this clonotype. This rearrangement joins TRBV20-1 to TRBJ2-1; 7 bases match TRBD2. The CDR3 contains 14 residues. J was trimmed by 1 base and V by 6 bases; bases with no gene match: 6. Germline CDR1 reads DFQATT; CDR2 reads SNEGSKA (reference sequence). The CDR3 protein is CSAYEAGSYNEQFF. The CDR3 DNA reads TGCAGTGCCTATGAAGCGGGATCCTACAATGAGCAGTTCTTC.

This clonotype was observed many times. The V and J genes are TRBV19 and TRBJ2-7; 9 bases map to TRBD2. Germline V gene data show CDR1 as LNHDA and CDR2 as SQIVND (reference sequence). The CDR3 spans 14 residues. V trimming: 5 bases; J trimming: 3 bases; junction bases outside the gene matches: 5. The CDR3 nucleotides are TGTGCCAGTAGTGTTAGCGGGGGAGGCTACGAGCAGTACTTC. It specifies CASSVSGGGYEQYF.

In its sample, this clonotype was seen once. The chain couples TRBV19 to TRBJ1-1; D is ambiguous. Germline V lookup: CDR1 LNHDA, CDR2 SQIVND (reference sequence). The CDR3 is made up of 12 amino acids. Trimming stripped 1 base from V and 4 bases from J, with 4 bases between. The CDR3 sequence is CASSIAGTEAFF. CDR3 DNA sequence: TGTGCCAGTAGTATAGCGGGCACTGAAGCTTTCTTT.

This clonotype was recorded many times. The chain employs TRBV2 and TRBJ1-3; D is uncertain. The germline V gene encodes CDR1 SNHLY and CDR2 FYNNEI. The CDR3 spans 12 residues. V was trimmed by 1 base and J by 3 bases, leaving 1 base between them. The DNA for the CDR3 is TGTGCCAGCAGTGAAGGTGGAAACACCATATATTTT. This translates into CASSEGGNTIYF.

The J gene is TRBJ1-3, the V gene TRBV2; unclear D gene. V lost 7 bases to trimming and J lost 4 bases, with 8 bases between them. The CDR3 spans 12 residues. Germline V CDR1 and CDR2: SNHLY, FYNNEI. CDR3 sequence reads: CASKITGNTIYF. CDR3 nucleotides: TGTGCCAGCAAAATAACCGGAAACACCATATATTTT.

The rearrangement joins TRBV6-1 to TRBJ2-7; no clear D gene. CDR3 length: 12 amino acids. Germline V lookup: CDR1 MNHNS, CDR2 SASEGT. Trimming removed 5 bases at V and 4 bases at J, with 9 bases between. In DNA form, the CDR3 reads TGTGCCAGCAGTACTACGTCATACGAGCAGTACTTC. It is translated as CASSTTSYEQYF.

The CDR3 DNA sequence: TGTGCCAGCAGGGATCCGGGGCGAAAGAACACTGAAGCTTTCTTT. This gives the protein CASRDPGRKNTEAFF. This chain uses TRBV11-2 with TRBJ1-1, with TRBD1 as a possible D gene (5 bases). CDR3 length equals 15 residues. CDR1 and CDR2 from the germline V gene are SGHAT and FQNNGV. V was cut by 6 bases and J by 1 base, with 15 bases left in between.

This clonotype was detected ten times or more. This chain uses TRBV7-9 with TRBJ2-3; weak D call: TRBD2 (6 bases). CDR1 and CDR2 from the germline V gene are SEHNR and FQNEAQ (reference sequence). CDR3 length equals 15 residues. V was trimmed by 10 bases and J by 2 bases, leaving 19 bases between them. CDR3 residues: CATTPGLSNTDTQYF. Written as DNA, the CDR3 is TGTGCCACCACACCGGGACTTTCGAACACAGATACGCAGTATTTT.

As to this clonotype: Given the absence of the conserved phenylalanine or tryptophan at the CDR3 end, a read error is likely. No DNA is shown, since the ends of the CDR3 on it are uncertain; the CDR3 is the one TCRdb lists. This chain uses TRBV7-9 with TRBJ2-7; the DNA was not compared with TRBD1, the D call given in the table. Per germline, CDR1 SEHNR and CDR2 FQNEAQ (reference sequence). Termini included, the CDR3 measures 8 amino acids. The CDR3 here is CASSCPEE.

This clonotype was counted ten times or more. This chain links TRBV4-2 with TRBJ1-5; D remains unclear. The CDR3 contains 15 residues. V lost 0 bases to trimming and J lost 1 base, with 7 bases between them. Per the germline V gene, CDR1 is LGHNA and CDR2 is YNFKEQ. The CDR3 sequence: CASSQDRQSNQPQHF. As DNA, the CDR3 is TGTGCCAGCAGCCAAGATCGACAAAGCAATCAGCCCCAGCATTTT.

A single count supports this clonotype. This chain links TRBV7-6 with TRBJ1-1; maybe TRBD1 (5 bases). Trimming stripped 5 bases from V and 2 bases from J, with 12 bases between. Germline V gene data show CDR1 as SGHVS and CDR2 as FNYEAQ. The CDR3 extends over 14 amino acids. DNA for the CDR3: TGTGCCAGCAGCCAGGGACTTTCAAACACTGAAGCTTTCTTT. Translating it yields CASSQGLSNTEAFF.

This clonotype has a single count. The chain uses TRBV10-3 and TRBJ1-2; 8 bases align to TRBD1. The CDR3 is 15 amino acids. Germline V gene data show CDR1 as ENHRY and CDR2 as SYGVKD. V shed 0 bases, J shed 4 bases, and the junction held 4 bases outside the gene matches. This CDR3 is CAISESQGAVYGYTF. The CDR3 DNA follows: TGTGCCATCAGTGAGTCGCAGGGGGCCGTCTATGGCTACACCTTC.

V and J are TRBV6-5 and TRBJ2-7; D remains unclear. Trimming cost V 0 bases and J 4 bases, with 7 bases left between them. The CDR3 spans 13 residues. Germline V gene data show CDR1 as MNHEY and CDR2 as SVGAGI. The CDR3 loop is CASSYSLAYEQYF. CDR3 bases: TGTGCCAGCAGTTACTCCCTTGCATACGAGCAGTACTTC.

Of note for this clonotype: At one of its ends the junction is not consistent with the germline gene, which may arise from a read error. The chain employs TRBV10-3 and TRBJ2-7; TRBD1 agrees at 10 bases. Looked up from germline, CDR1 is ENHRY and CDR2 is SYGVKD. CDR3 length: 12 amino acids. The CDR3: CAITATGGPVGF. The CDR3 DNA follows: TGTGCCATCACCGCGACAGGGGGCCCTGTTGGGTTC.

This clonotype has a count of ten or more. The chain has TRBV25-1 and TRBJ1-5, with a possible D match to TRBD1 (6 bases). CDR3 size: 14 residues. The V and J ends lost 6 bases and 0 bases respectively, with 9 bases between them. Germline assignment: CDR1 MGHDK and CDR2 SYGVNS. The CDR3 DNA follows: TGTGCCAGCAGAGAACAGGGTAGCAATCAGCCCCAGCATTTT. Protein sequence: CASREQGSNQPQHF.

The sample holds many counts of this clonotype. This chain joins TRBV2 and TRBJ2-2; 11 bases line up with TRBD1. The CDR3 is 15 amino acids. Germline values: CDR1 SNHLY, CDR2 FYNNEI. After removal of 6 bases from V and 6 bases from J, the junction contained 6 bases not matched to a gene. DNA for the CDR3: TGTGCCAGCAGGGGGGACAGGGGGAAGGCCGGGGAGCTGTTTTTT. This translates into CASRGDRGKAGELFF.

The chain employs TRBV13 and TRBJ2-2; D perhaps matches TRBD1 (5 bases). This CDR3 region has 13 residues. V dropped 1 base and J dropped 7 bases, with 7 bases sitting between them. CDR1 is PRHDT, CDR2 FYEKMQ, per germline (reference sequence). The CDR3 sequence: CASSLVGHGELFF. The DNA for the CDR3 is TGTGCCAGCAGCTTAGTGGGGCACGGGGAGCTGTTTTTT. The full variable domain, in which reference TRBV13 and TRBJ2-2 provide the parts outside the CDR3, is AAGVIQSPRHLIKEKRETATLKCYPIPRHDTVYWYQQGPGQDPQFLISFYEKMQSDKGSIPDRFSAQQFSDYHSELNMSSLELGDSALYFCASSLVGHGELFFGEGSRLTVL.